These 29 T cell receptor beta chains were sequenced from one sample in a study of beta chain features in type 1 diabetes. The study, taken as a whole, reports: All four CD4+ subsets of Type 1 diabetes patients contained TCRB CDR3s that were moderately but significantly shorter.

The investigators reverse transcribed all of the isolated RNA, so they sequenced expressed TCRB transcripts. Some clones are missing from TCRdb's copy, which holds only in-frame ones; the method was immunoSEQ multiplex PCR. In the table there are under 350,000 clones, roughly an eighth of which are singletons. These receptors have no identified antigens. The sequenced material came from naive CD4+ T cells from blood. These receptors all come from a man aged 25-45 years with type 1 diabetes.

The chain couples TRBV5-1 to TRBJ2-5; maybe TRBD1 (5 bases). Trimming stripped 0 bases from V and 5 bases from J, with 8 bases between. CDR3 size: 13 residues. Germline V lookup: CDR1 SGHRS, CDR2 YFSETQ. CDR3 coding DNA: TGCGCCAGCAGCTTGGAGGGGTTGGAGACCCAGTACTTC. It codes for CASSLEGLETQYF.

The chain recombines TRBV7-9 with TRBJ2-7; maybe TRBD2 (6 bases). Per germline, CDR1 SEHNR and CDR2 FQNEAQ (reference sequence). V was pared by 4 bases and J by 12 bases, with 34 bases between. The CDR3 length is 18 residues. Written as DNA, the CDR3 is TGTGCCAGCAGCTACCGCCGAGGACGTCTTTGGACCACCCAGCGGGCGTACTTC. Translated, it gives CASSYRRGRLWTTQRAYF.

The V call is TRBV7-2, the J call TRBJ2-7, with 8 bases identical to TRBD2. This CDR3 comprises 15 residues. Germline CDR1 and CDR2: SGHTA and FQGNSA. V gave up 7 bases and J gave up 3 bases; unmatched junction bases: 11. The CDR3 nucleotides are TGTGCCAGCAAATTGAGGGGGGGACTAGACTACGAGCAGTACTTC. This encodes CASKLRGGLDYEQYF.

J is TRBJ1-2 and V is TRBV11-2; tentatively, D is TRBD1 (6 bases). V was shortened by 1 base and J by 8 bases, with 14 bases between the two germline ends. Germline V gives CDR1 SGHAT, CDR2 FQNNGV. This CDR3 spans 14 amino acids. CDR3: CASSLVALRGGYTF. The CDR3 DNA follows: TGTGCCAGCAGCTTAGTAGCCCTCAGGGGAGGCTACACCTTC.

This clone was recorded a few times. V gene TRBV2 combines with J gene TRBJ2-6; D remains unclear. Looked up from germline, CDR1 is SNHLY and CDR2 is FYNNEI. Trimming left V 6 bases short and J 4 bases short, with 7 bases between. CDR3 size: 13 residues. The CDR3 is CASSIGGANVLTF. Written as DNA, the CDR3 is TGTGCCAGCAGCATCGGGGGGGCCAACGTCCTGACTTTC.

This clone was seen a handful of times. The chain has TRBV28 and TRBJ2-5, with D perhaps TRBD1 (6 bases). This CDR3 is built from 12 residues. V dropped 6 bases and J dropped 2 bases, with 7 bases sitting between them. Looked up from germline, CDR1 is MDHEN and CDR2 is SYDVKM. The CDR3: CASSQGQETQYF. The CDR3 bases are TGTGCCAGCAGCCAGGGGCAAGAGACCCAGTACTTC.

The rearrangement uses TRBV28 and TRBJ2-3, with TRBD2 matching 8 bases. The germline V gene has CDR1 MDHEN and CDR2 SYDVKM. The trim removed 6 bases at V and 5 bases at J, leaving 16 bases unmatched. CDR3 length equals 17 residues. In nucleotides, the CDR3 is TGTGCCAGCAGAGAAGAAAAGATGGGGCGGGAGGTAGATACGCAGTATTTT. Translation: CASREEKMGREVDTQYF.

This clone was detected a few times. The rearrangement links TRBV9 to TRBJ2-2; TRBD2 might be the D (6 bases). Trimming left V 4 bases short and J 2 bases short, with 18 bases between. Germline CDR1 reads SGDLS; CDR2 reads YYNGEE. The CDR3 length is 17 residues. CDR3 DNA: TGTGCCAGCAGCCCCCCACTAGTGGGAGGAAACACCGGGGAGCTGTTTTTT. It specifies CASSPPLVGGNTGELFF.

The J gene is TRBJ2-7, the V gene TRBV2, with TRBD2 matching over 11 bases. Germline V gives CDR1 SNHLY, CDR2 FYNNEI. The CDR3 covers 14 residues. Trimming cost V 5 bases and J 3 bases; bases outside gene matches: 3. The CDR3, as DNA: TGTGCCAGCAGTTTACTAGCGGGAGTCTACGAGCAGTACTTC. This translates into CASSLLAGVYEQYF. Variable domain in full (rest from reference TRBV2 and TRBJ2-7): EPEVTQTPSHQVTQMGQEVILRCVPISNHLYFYWYRQILGQKVEFLVSFYNNEISEKSEIFDDQFSVERPDGSNFTLKIRSTKLEDSAMYFCASSLLAGVYEQYFGPGTRLTVT.

This clone occurred a few times. The chain is built from TRBV14 and TRBJ2-2, with 8 nucleotides matching TRBD1. Germline loops: CDR1 SGHDN, CDR2 FVKESK. The junction had 5 bases not matched to a gene; V was cut back by 4 bases and J by 4 bases. The CDR3 contains 15 residues. CDR3: CASSPWTGSTGELFF. DNA for the CDR3: TGTGCCAGCAGCCCCTGGACAGGGAGCACCGGGGAGCTGTTTTTT. Full variable domain (outside the CDR3, taken from reference TRBV14 and TRBJ2-2): EAGVTQFPSHSVIEKGQTVTLRCDPISGHDNLYWYRRVMGKEIKFLLHFVKESKQDESGMPNNRFLAERTGGTYSTLKVQPAELEDSGVYFCASSPWTGSTGELFFGEGSRLTVL.

This clone was observed a handful of times. V is TRBV10-3 and J is TRBJ1-2; 10 bases match TRBD1. V lost 7 bases and J lost 3; bases outside the gene matches: 5. The CDR3 is 14 residues long. CDR1 ENHRY and CDR2 SYGVKD come from the germline V gene. CDR3: CAINAGTGDYGYTF. CDR3 in DNA: TGTGCCATCAACGCCGGGACAGGGGACTATGGCTACACCTTC.

This clone was detected only a few times. The chain recombines TRBV7-9 with TRBJ1-1; a weak D match, TRBD1 (6 bases). This CDR3 has 14 residues. V was pared by 2 bases and J by 0 bases, with 7 bases between. Germline CDR1 SEHNR, CDR2 FQNEAQ (reference sequence). The CDR3 reads CASSLQGMNTEAFF. The CDR3 DNA reads TGTGCCAGCAGCTTACAGGGGATGAACACTGAAGCTTTCTTT.

This rearrangement joins TRBV19 to TRBJ2-1, with TRBD2 matching 9 bases. Trimming cost V 7 bases and J 9 bases; bases outside gene matches: 13. The CDR3 is made up of 15 amino acids. Germline V gene lookup returns CDR1 LNHDA and CDR2 SQIVND (reference sequence). This CDR3 reads CASNTGVAGVGEQFF. The CDR3 nucleotides are TGTGCCAGTAACACGGGAGTAGCGGGAGTAGGTGAGCAGTTCTTC.

The rearrangement uses TRBV9 and TRBJ2-6, with 9 bases identical to TRBD1. V shed 0 bases and J 2 bases; nucleotides not matched to a gene: 9. The CDR3 is made up of 19 amino acids. Germline-derived CDR1 and CDR2 are SGDLS and YYNGEE. CDR3 loop: CASSVVGQGWVAGANVLTF. CDR3 DNA: TGTGCCAGCAGCGTAGTGGGACAGGGTTGGGTTGCTGGGGCCAACGTCCTGACTTTC.

This clone was counted between two and nine times. The V call is TRBV18, the J call TRBJ1-2, with 9 bases that match TRBD1. Germline V CDR1 and CDR2: KGHSH, LQKENI. The V segment lost 1 base and the J segment 6 bases; nucleotides outside the gene matches: 6. The CDR3 is made up of 15 amino acids. The CDR3 bases are TGTGCCAGCTCACCACGGGACAGGGCTACTGATGGCTACACCTTC. This codes for CASSPRDRATDGYTF.

This clone has just a few counts. The rearrangement links TRBV28 to TRBJ2-6; D unresolved. The germline V gene encodes CDR1 MDHEN and CDR2 SYDVKM. The CDR3 loop spans 13 amino acids. V lost 2 bases and J 9 bases, leaving 8 bases between the germline ends. This CDR3 is CASSLIQDNVLTF. CDR3 DNA sequence: TGTGCCAGCAGTTTAATCCAGGACAACGTCCTGACTTTC.

Details on this clone: This CDR3 is also generated by other DNA sequences in the sample. The chain couples TRBV9 to TRBJ2-2, with 7 bases that match TRBD1. J lost 1 base, V lost 1 base, and 1 base had no gene match. Germline CDR1 reads SGDLS; CDR2 reads YYNGEE. CDR3 size: 15 residues. Written as DNA, the CDR3 is TGTGCCAGCAGCGTAACAGGGGTGAACACCGGGGAGCTGTTTTTT. Translating it yields CASSVTGVNTGELFF.

This clone was seen more than once but under ten times. The rearrangement links TRBV25-1 to TRBJ2-2; perhaps TRBD1 as D (5 bases). The V and J ends lost 1 base and 4 bases respectively, with 10 bases between them. CDR1 and CDR2 (germline): MGHDK, SYGVNS. CDR3 size: 15 residues. The DNA for the CDR3 is TGTGCCAGCAGTGAATTCGGTCAGGGCACCGGGGAGCTGTTTTTT. Protein: CASSEFGQGTGELFF.

The chain joins TRBV7-9 to TRBJ2-1; the D is unclear. V was shortened by 1 base and J by 8 bases, with 9 bases between the two germline ends. Germline V CDR1 and CDR2: SEHNR, FQNEAQ (reference sequence). CDR3 length: 13 residues. The CDR3 DNA sequence: TGTGCCAGCAGCTTAGTAGCCGGGTATGAGCAGTTCTTC. Its translation is CASSLVAGYEQFF. Combining the CDR3 with reference TRBV7-9 and TRBJ2-1 gives the whole variable domain DTGVSQNPRHKITKRGQNVTFRCDPISEHNRLYWYRQTLGQGPEFLTYFQNEAQLEKSRLLSDRFSAERPKGSFSTLEIQRTEQGDSAMYLCASSLVAGYEQFFGPGTRLTVL.

Only a few counts were recorded for this clone. This rearrangement joins TRBV15 to TRBJ2-1; TRBD2 matches 9 bases. The CDR3 consists of 17 residues. V dropped 1 base and J dropped 5; count of bases not matched to a gene: 9. From germline, CDR1 is LNHNV and CDR2 YYDKDF (reference sequence). CDR3 sequence: CATSRGTAGGGDNEQFF. The CDR3 coding sequence is TGTGCCACCAGCAGAGGAACAGCGGGAGGAGGAGACAATGAGCAGTTCTTC.

This chain connects TRBV9 to TRBJ2-7, with TRBD2 identical over 9 bases. The CDR3 length is 16 residues. The V gene end was trimmed by 3 bases and the J gene end by 2 bases; junction bases not matched to a gene: 9. Looked up from germline, CDR1 is SGDLS and CDR2 is YYNGEE. CDR3 sequence (DNA): TGTGCCAGCAGCGCGGGGACTAGCTCTTATACCTACGAGCAGTACTTC. This translates into CASSAGTSSYTYEQYF.

In this sample, this clone turned up a few times. The chain uses TRBV29-1 and TRBJ2-5, with TRBD1 identical over 7 bases. The CDR3 is 13 amino acids. With V trimmed by 0 bases and J by 6 bases, 4 bases remained unmatched. CDR1 SQVTM and CDR2 ANQGSEA come from the germline V gene. CDR3 coding DNA: TGCAGCGTTGAAGATAGGGGGCTGAAGACCCAGTACTTC. Residues: CSVEDRGLKTQYF.

Only a few counts were recorded for this clone. This sequence joins TRBV4-3 and TRBJ1-2; a possible D gene is TRBD1 (6 bases). The germline V gene encodes CDR1 LGHNA and CDR2 YSLEER. Between the trimmed V and J ends, which lost 4 bases and 1 base, there was a span of 10 bases. The CDR3 totals 14 residues. This CDR3 reads CASSPGANNYGYTF. DNA for the CDR3: TGCGCCAGCAGCCCAGGGGCCAATAACTATGGCTACACCTTC.

The chain has TRBV28 and TRBJ1-1; no reliable D call. The CDR3 loop spans 14 amino acids. CDR1 and CDR2 from the germline V gene are MDHEN and SYDVKM. V was cut by 4 bases and J by 5 bases, with 14 bases left in between. This CDR3 is CASSSGNSYTEAFF. The CDR3 DNA reads as TGTGCCAGCAGTTCAGGCAACTCATATACTGAAGCTTTCTTT.

The V and J genes are TRBV5-5 and TRBJ2-3; TRBD2 is a possible D gene (5 bases). The germline V gene encodes CDR1 SGHKS and CDR2 YYEKEE (reference sequence). With 4 bases removed from V and 2 bases from J, the gap between germline ends came to 11 bases. There are 14 residues in the CDR3. The DNA of the CDR3 is TGTGCCAGCAGCCCTGGACTGATCACAGATACGCAGTATTTT. Its protein is CASSPGLITDTQYF.

This clone was counted between two and nine times. This chain connects TRBV13 to TRBJ1-2; D remains unclear. Trimming left V 0 bases short and J 2 bases short, with 10 bases between. CDR1 is PRHDT and CDR2 is FYEKMQ in the germline V gene (reference sequence). CDR3 length: 15 residues. The CDR3 reads CASSLGLPGNYGYTF. CDR3 in DNA: TGTGCCAGCAGCTTAGGCCTGCCGGGGAACTATGGCTACACCTTC.

Turning to this clone: This same CDR3 is encoded by further DNA sequences in the sample. J is TRBJ2-2 and V is TRBV9; a weak D match, TRBD2 (6 bases). There are 16 residues in the CDR3. CDR1 SGDLS and CDR2 YYNGEE come from the germline V gene. Trimming took off 4 bases at V and 2 bases at J, with 15 bases between the two ends. CDR3 sequence (DNA): TGTGCCAGCAGCCCTCGTTTAGCGGAAAACACCGGGGAGCTGTTTTTT. Amino acids: CASSPRLAENTGELFF.

J is TRBJ1-2 and V is TRBV11-1; D ambiguous. Trimming stripped 5 bases from V and 2 bases from J, with 12 bases between. This CDR3 contains 14 residues. CDR1 is SGHAT, CDR2 FQDESV, per germline (reference sequence). The CDR3 is CASSNREGNYGYTF. CDR3 bases: TGTGCCAGCAGCAACCGGGAGGGCAACTATGGCTACACCTTC.

This clone was found a few times. CDR3 in DNA: TGTGCCAGCAGAGGGGTAGAGACCCAGTACTTC. Protein: CASRGVETQYF. The gene calls are TRBV27 and TRBJ2-5, with D perhaps TRBD1 (5 bases). The CDR3 is 11 residues long. The V and J ends lost 6 bases and 4 bases respectively, with 6 bases between them. Per germline, CDR1 MNHEY and CDR2 SMNVEV (reference sequence).